The 21 T cell receptor beta chains below were found in one sample sequenced in a study of cytomegalovirus exposure and HLA in healthy donors. Vbeta (60) and Jbeta (13) primers were used in the PCR. Profiled with immunoSEQ multiplex PCR; TCRdb holds only in-frame clones, not every one. The sample lists some 120,000 clones; around 8.5% were seen once. The sample taken for sequencing was PBMCs. All receptors derive from a middle-aged man in good health and CMV-seronegative.

The J gene is TRBJ2-2, the V gene TRBV2, with 10 bases aligning to TRBD1. The CDR3 has 14 amino acids. CDR1 is SNHLY and CDR2 is FYNNEI in the germline V gene. J lost 7 bases, V lost 6 bases, and 5 bases had no gene match. This chain's CDR3 is CASRAGQGHGELFF. CDR3 DNA: TGTGCCAGCAGGGCGGGACAGGGGCACGGGGAGCTGTTTTTT.

This clone was seen a handful of times. V is TRBV13 and J is TRBJ2-1, with 10 bases identical to TRBD2. The CDR3 is 15 residues long. Germline V gene sequence: CDR1 PRHDT, CDR2 FYEKMQ (reference sequence). The V and J ends lost 5 bases and 7 bases, in that order; junction bases with no gene match: 8. As DNA, the CDR3 is TGTGCCAGCAGCGAAGAGCGGGGGGGCGTTAATGAGCAGTTCTTC. Amino acids: CASSEERGGVNEQFF.

This clone was found a few times. V and J are TRBV5-1 and TRBJ2-1; 8 bases are a match to TRBD2. The V gene end was trimmed by 5 bases and the J gene end by 7 bases; junction bases not matched to a gene: 5. Germline V lookup: CDR1 SGHRS, CDR2 YFSETQ. This CDR3 has 13 residues. In DNA, the CDR3 is TGCGCCAGCAGTCTAGCGGGTGGTAATGAGCAGTTCTTC. This encodes CASSLAGGNEQFF.

This clone has only a few counts. The chain employs TRBV5-6 and TRBJ1-5; a possible D gene is TRBD1 (6 bases). This CDR3 has 14 residues. CDR1 and CDR2 from the germline V gene are SGHDT and YYEEEE. V lost 1 base, J lost 11 bases, and 16 bases lay in between. In nucleotides, the CDR3 is TGTGCCAGCAGCTTGTATCCAGGGCCAGGGGCCCAGCATTTT. Amino acids: CASSLYPGPGAQHF.

J is TRBJ2-3 and V is TRBV7-9; D is ambiguous. The CDR3 totals 12 residues. V lost 5 bases and J 6 bases, leaving 9 bases between the germline ends. CDR1 and CDR2 (germline): SEHNR, FQNEAQ (reference sequence). This CDR3 is CASSPQYDTQYF. The CDR3 coding sequence is TGTGCCAGCAGCCCCCAGTATGATACGCAGTATTTT. The full variable domain, completed using reference TRBV7-9 and TRBJ2-3, is DTGVSQNPRHKITKRGQNVTFRCDPISEHNRLYWYRQTLGQGPEFLTYFQNEAQLEKSRLLSDRFSAERPKGSFSTLEIQRTEQGDSAMYLCASSPQYDTQYFGPGTRLTVL.

This clone has more than one count but fewer than ten. The V and J genes are TRBV28 and TRBJ2-6; D unresolved. The CDR3 length is 13 residues. With 7 bases removed from V and 1 base from J, the gap between germline ends came to 5 bases. Germline V lookup: CDR1 MDHEN, CDR2 SYDVKM. The CDR3 loop reads CASTGSGANVLTF. As DNA, the CDR3 is TGTGCCAGCACAGGATCTGGGGCCAACGTCCTGACTTTC.

This clone showed up just a few times. The chain links TRBV5-4 to TRBJ1-2; tentative D call: TRBD1 (5 bases). Germline CDR1 and CDR2: SGHNT and YYREEE (reference sequence). The CDR3 contains 13 residues. V was shortened by 3 bases and J by 8 bases, with 14 bases between the two germline ends. DNA for the CDR3: TGTGCCAGCAGCTCGGACGGAAGGGGCGGCTACACCTTC. This encodes CASSSDGRGGYTF.

The chain recombines TRBV5-1 with TRBJ2-1; 8 nucleotides match TRBD2. CDR1 is SGHRS and CDR2 is YFSETQ in the germline V gene. With 0 bases clipped from V and 9 bases from J, the junction kept 8 bases outside the gene matches. This CDR3 region has 15 residues. DNA of the CDR3: TGCGCCAGCAGCTTGGGCCGGGGGGGCAACTTTGAGCAGTTCTTC. Translating it yields CASSLGRGGNFEQFF.

This clone was seen only a few times. The chain couples TRBV6-1 to TRBJ2-5, with 8 positions matching TRBD1. V lost 6 bases, J lost 5 bases, and 11 bases stayed unmatched. This CDR3 contains 15 residues. Germline V gene sequence: CDR1 MNHNS, CDR2 SASEGT. Here the CDR3 reads CASRETGTGYETQYF. The CDR3 DNA follows: TGTGCCAGCAGGGAGACAGGGACAGGATACGAGACCCAGTACTTC.

As regards this clone: An end of the junction differs from the germline gene, which may be a read error. The CDR3 reads CASSEGVAGVVQPQHF. The CDR3 DNA is TGTGCCAGCAGCGAAGGTGTGGCAGGGGTAGTTCAGCCCCAGCATTTT. The chain links TRBV2 to TRBJ1-5; possibly TRBD1 for D (6 bases). The CDR3 consists of 16 residues. From germline, CDR1 is SNHLY and CDR2 FYNNEI. The complete variable domain, with remaining parts taken from reference TRBV2 and TRBJ1-5, reads EPEVTQTPSHQVTQMGQEVILRCVPISNHLYFYWYRQILGQKVEFLVSFYNNEISEKSEIFDDQFSVERPDGSNFTLKIRSTKLEDSAMYFCASSEGVAGVVQPQHFGDGTRLSIL.

This clone showed up just a few times. The gene calls are TRBV6-5 and TRBJ2-3; 8 bases line up with TRBD1. Germline V gene lookup returns CDR1 MNHEY and CDR2 SVGAGI. The CDR3 runs to 15 residues. Germline trimming cut 5 bases from V and 2 bases from J; bases unmatched to any gene: 6. The CDR3 DNA follows: TGTGCCAGCAGTCCTACAGGGGGGATCACAGATACGCAGTATTTT. Residues: CASSPTGGITDTQYF.

In this sample, this clone turned up a few times. J is TRBJ1-1 and V is TRBV4-1, with 10 bases aligning to TRBD1. V was clipped by 1 base and J by 4 bases; unmatched bases: 3. There are 15 residues in the CDR3. Germline CDR1 MGHRA, CDR2 YSYEKL. The CDR3 is CASSQVRTGGTEAFF. For the CDR3, the DNA is TGCGCCAGCAGCCAAGTTCGGACAGGGGGCACTGAAGCTTTCTTT.

The CDR3 coding sequence is TGTGCCAGCAGCTTAGGAACGGGATGGACTAATGAAAAACTGTTTTTT. Translated, it gives CASSLGTGWTNEKLFF. The rearrangement uses TRBV7-6 and TRBJ1-4; the D is unclear. This CDR3 comprises 16 residues. Germline V gene sequence: CDR1 SGHVS, CDR2 FNYEAQ. Trimming cost V 1 base and J 2 bases, with 11 bases left between them.

The table lists this clone with a few counts. V usage is TRBV27 and J usage is TRBJ1-4, with 8 bases that match TRBD1. There are 20 residues in the CDR3. CDR1 MNHEY and CDR2 SMNVEV come from the germline V gene (reference sequence). Trimming cost V 0 bases and J 3 bases; bases outside gene matches: 15. The CDR3 spells CASSLSPPWTGRDSNEKLFF. CDR3 sequence (DNA): TGTGCCAGCAGTTTATCCCCTCCCTGGACAGGGAGAGACTCTAATGAAAAACTGTTTTTT.

This clone was picked up a small number of times. The chain is built from TRBV11-2 and TRBJ2-2, with D tentatively TRBD2 (5 bases). CDR3 length equals 14 residues. The germline gives CDR1 SGHAT, CDR2 FQNNGV. Trimming removed 4 bases at V and 4 bases at J, with 10 bases between. CDR3 DNA: TGTGCCAGCAGCTCCGGACTTCTCACCGGGGAGCTGTTTTTT. Protein: CASSSGLLTGELFF. The full variable domain, with the rest looked up from reference TRBV11-2 and TRBJ2-2, is EAGVAQSPRYKIIEKRQSVAFWCNPISGHATLYWYQQILGQGPKLLIQFQNNGVVDDSQLPKDRFSAERLKGVDSTLKIQPAKLEDSAVYLCASSSGLLTGELFFGEGSRLTVL.

The rearrangement joins TRBV19 to TRBJ1-4; TRBD1 agrees at 8 bases. The J segment lost 4 bases and the V segment lost 3 bases, leaving 1 base of the junction unmatched. The CDR3 consists of 14 residues. CDR1 and CDR2 (germline): LNHDA, SQIVND (reference sequence). CDR3 protein: CASSMTGDNEKLFF. CDR3 nucleotide sequence: TGTGCCAGTAGTATGACAGGGGATAATGAAAAACTGTTTTTT.

This clone has a handful of counts. The chain links TRBV11-2 to TRBJ1-1; 7 positions match TRBD1. V shed 1 base and J 1 base; nucleotides not matched to a gene: 6. The CDR3 length is 16 residues. CDR1 and CDR2 from the germline V gene are SGHAT and FQNNGV. The CDR3 region is CASSLGWDSRNTEAFF. DNA of the CDR3: TGTGCCAGCAGCTTAGGCTGGGACAGTAGGAACACTGAAGCTTTCTTT.

The V call is TRBV6-1, the J call TRBJ2-7, with D maybe TRBD1 (5 bases). Deletions cut 7 bases from V and 0 bases from J, with 13 bases between. The CDR3 runs 14 residues. From germline, CDR1 is MNHNS and CDR2 SASEGT. The CDR3 nucleotides read TGTGCCAGCACCTTGGAAGGGGACTCCTACGAGCAGTACTTC. Protein sequence: CASTLEGDSYEQYF.

This clone has just a few counts. The chain joins TRBV20-1 to TRBJ1-2, with TRBD1 as a possible D gene (5 bases). Per the germline V gene, CDR1 is DFQATT and CDR2 is SNEGSKA (reference sequence). V lost 0 bases, J lost 8 bases, and 7 bases lay in between. The CDR3 contains 11 residues. The CDR3 nucleotides read TGCAGTGCTAGAGATCGGGGGGGCTACACCTTC. Protein sequence: CSARDRGGYTF.

This chain connects TRBV7-2 to TRBJ2-6; 7 bases agree with TRBD1. This CDR3 is built from 17 residues. Trimming at V came to 4 bases and at J to 0 bases, leaving 6 bases not matched to a gene. Germline V gene data show CDR1 as SGHTA and CDR2 as FQGNSA. The CDR3 coding sequence is TGTGCCAGCAGCTGGTCCGGGACAGACTCTGGGGCCAACGTCCTGACTTTC. This sequence encodes CASSWSGTDSGANVLTF.

The rearrangement links TRBV9 to TRBJ1-1; the match to TRBD1 covers 7 bases. Germline V gene lookup returns CDR1 SGDLS and CDR2 YYNGEE. The CDR3 is 13 amino acids. With V trimmed by 0 bases and J by 6 bases, 2 bases remained unmatched. The CDR3 nucleotides are TGTGCCAGCAGCGTAGCCACAGGGGCTGAAGCTTTCTTT. Its protein is CASSVATGAEAFF.